The T cell receptor (beta chain) described here comes from a study of T cell changes during pregnancy in multiple sclerosis. The method was immunoSEQ multiplex PCR; TCRdb's version includes in-frame clones alone and lacks a portion of them. The sample has 35,000 to 55,000 clones; nearly 95% are singletons. With V trimmed by 2 bases and J by 1 base, 8 bases remained unmatched. The germline V gene has CDR1 MNHEY and CDR2 SMNVEV (reference sequence). CDR3 length: 19 amino acids. This specimen was peripheral blood, taken in the third trimester of pregnancy. The TCR comes from a female donor with multiple sclerosis, enrolled in a pregnancy study. The chain joins TRBV27 to TRBJ2-6, with 10 bases identical to TRBD1. CDR3 DNA sequence: TGTGCCAGCAGTTTAGCCAGGACAGGGGGTGTATCTGGGGCCAACGTCCTGACTTTC. It yields the protein CASSLARTGGVSGANVLTF.